This T cell receptor (beta chain) was sequenced for a study of cytomegalovirus exposure and HLA in healthy donors. Trimming cost V 1 base and J 1 base, with 15 bases left between them. The CDR3 is 16 residues long. The V gene's germline CDR1 is SGHRS and CDR2 YFSETQ. With respect to this clone: Its antigen remains unidentified.

Findings and caveats of the study: Some V segments could not be told apart, so they were left out, TRBV6-2 and TRBV6-3 among them. A reported reduction in N-insertions relative to the roughly 710-donor mean was seen in an Asian-associated ancestry cluster in a later analysis.

Vbeta (60) and Jbeta (13) primers were used in the PCR. The repertoire was sequenced with immunoSEQ multiplex PCR; TCRdb's copy has only in-frame clones and lacks some. The sample records 200,000 or so clones, more than 75% being singletons. The specimen was PBMCs. The V and J genes are TRBV5-1 and TRBJ2-7, with D possibly matching TRBD2 (5 bases). The receptor's source is a human donor in good health. CDR3 sequence (DNA): TGCGCCAGCAGCTTGCCCCCCGGGGAAGTTTCCTACGAGCAGTACTTC. Translating it yields CASSLPPGEVSYEQYF.